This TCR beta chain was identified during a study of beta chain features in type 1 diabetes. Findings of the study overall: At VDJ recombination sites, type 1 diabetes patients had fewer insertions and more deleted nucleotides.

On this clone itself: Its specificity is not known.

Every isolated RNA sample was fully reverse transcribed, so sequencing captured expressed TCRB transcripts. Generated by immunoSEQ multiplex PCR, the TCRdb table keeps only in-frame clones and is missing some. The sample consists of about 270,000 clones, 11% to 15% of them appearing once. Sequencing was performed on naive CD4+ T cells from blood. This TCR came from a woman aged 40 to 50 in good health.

The CDR3 nucleotides are TGTGCCAGCAGCCCGATTAAGACAGGGGCTAACCCCCACATCTATGGCTACACCTTC. Amino acids: CASSPIKTGANPHIYGYTF. The genes are TRBV11-2 and TRBJ1-2; 8 nucleotides align to TRBD1. Looked up from germline, CDR1 is SGHAT and CDR2 is FQNNGV. After removal of 5 bases from V and 4 bases from J, the junction contained 21 bases not matched to a gene. The CDR3 is made up of 19 amino acids. Supplemented by reference TRBV11-2 and TRBJ1-2, the full variable domain reads EAGVAQSPRYKIIEKRQSVAFWCNPISGHATLYWYQQILGQGPKLLIQFQNNGVVDDSQLPKDRFSAERLKGVDSTLKIQPAKLEDSAVYLCASSPIKTGANPHIYGYTFGSGTRLTVV.